This TCR beta chain was identified during a study of radiation and T cells in renal cell carcinoma. Whole-study findings and limits: Pretreatment tumor biopsies were lacking, so baseline clonotypes are unknown.

CDR1 and CDR2 from the germline V gene are SGHTA and FQGNSA. Trimming pared 4 bases from V and 4 bases from J, leaving 17 bases between. The CDR3 is 15 amino acids. The method was immunoSEQ multiplex PCR; TCRdb's version includes in-frame clones alone and lacks a portion of them. The sample gives around 170,000 clones, 88% of which show up once; about 11% is in the top ten. Time point in this sample: blood 4 weeks post-SBRT, at nephrectomy. Treatment denoted: 15 Gy SBRT to primary tumor, nephrectomy 4 weeks later. As concerns this clone: Its antigen is still unknown.

This sequence joins TRBV7-2 and TRBJ2-7; D remains unclear. The starting material was blood, obtained from a patient whose treatment included radiotherapy and nephrectomy. The TCR was taken from a woman aged 45 to 65 with renal cell carcinoma. Written as DNA, the CDR3 is TGTGCCAGCAGCTACAGCTATGAGTCCTTTTACGAGCAGTACTTC. Translating it yields CASSYSYESFYEQYF.